The clone carrying this TCR beta chain was counted only a few times. In the authors' methods: Scientists estimated how many nucleated cells there were by amplifying reference gene primers. The repertoire was sequenced with immunoSEQ multiplex PCR; TCRdb's copy has only in-frame clones and lacks some. Clonal size and the V and J genes are those of that table, whereas D and trimming came from the DNA. The table lists more than 100,000 clones, about 88% of them singletons, with about 6.3% in the top ten. The data were taken from a study of blood T cell repertoires in COVID-19. Overall study: Acute and convalescent COVID-19 samples came from the United States, Italy and Spain. The analysed material was cDNA or gDNA that came from T cells, B-cell-depleted T cells, or PBMCs.

Trimming shortened V by 4 bases and J by 7 bases, and 23 bases separated the two germline ends. The CDR3 totals 16 residues. CDR1 and CDR2 from the germline V gene are SGHNT and YYREEE (reference sequence). The receptor's source is a human donor in a cohort sampled during active COVID-19. The sample was peripheral blood. This chain joins TRBV5-4 and TRBJ1-1; tentatively, D is TRBD1 (5 bases). The CDR3 reads CASSPGGIRIGGEAFF. The CDR3 DNA follows: TGTGCCAGCAGCCCGGGGGGGATTCGGATTGGAGGTGAAGCTTTCTTT. The full variable domain, its missing parts supplied by reference TRBV5-4 and TRBJ1-1, is ETGVTQSPTHLIKTRGQQVTLRCSSQSGHNTVSWYQQALGQGPQFIFQYYREEENGRGNFPPRFSGLQFPNYSSELNVNALELDDSALYLCASSPGGIRIGGEAFFGQGTRLTVV.